This TCR beta chain was sequenced in a study of T cells expressing NK-cell markers. Study overall: The authors sequenced eight donors, of whom seven were HCMV-seropositive and one was seronegative. Whole-study findings and limits: Top CD8+ clonotypes included the dominant CD3+CD56+NKG2C+ clonotypes in 6 or 7 donors. Also leading the CD3+CD56-NKG2C+ fraction in a few donors were these clonotypes.

A note on this clonotype: The antigen is not known.

The CDR3 is made up of 15 amino acids. Germline V lookup: CDR1 SGHKS, CDR2 YYEKEE (reference sequence). A 5'RACE template switching approach incorporating UMIs was used to make TCR beta cDNA. TCRdb reanalyzed the 5' RACE reads, giving one entry per CDR3 protein sequence and no DNA. The repertoire table contains roughly 180,000 distinct CDR3 sequences. The sample consisted of blood T cells: a sorted CD56 or NKG2C T cell subset, CD4+ or CD8+ T cells, or bulk PBMC T cells (not recorded which). The receptor was derived from a woman aged 18 to 75 in good health. The chain carries TRBV5-5 and TRBJ1-2. CDR3 amino acids: CASSFTALTNYGYTF. Complete variable domain (other parts from reference TRBV5-5 and TRBJ1-2): DAGVTQSPTHLIKTRGQQVTLRCSPISGHKSVSWYQQVLGQGPQFIFQYYEKEERGRGNFPDRFSARQFPNYSSELNVNALLLGDSALYLCASSFTALTNYGYTFGSGTRLTVV.